Given below is one TCR beta chain in context. This sample was taken from a study of CD8 T cells in Susac syndrome. This CDR3 spans 17 amino acids. V trimming: 5 bases; J trimming: 0 bases; junction bases outside the gene matches: 6. Looked up from germline, CDR1 is DFQATT and CDR2 is SNEGSKA (reference sequence). The authors sequenced TCR beta from blood CD8+ and CD4+ T cells. Age- and sex-matched healthy donors served as the control group. Negative isolation yielded the CD8+ and CD4+ T cells, while FACS enriched the TEMRA cells. Random hexamers served to reverse transcribe about 0.5 to 1 ug RNA. A multiplex approach, immunoSEQ multiplex PCR, amplified TCR beta CDR3 across 54 Vbeta and 13 Jbeta. Each CDR3 protein is one row after TCRdb ran MiXCR on the immunoSEQ multiplex PCR reads. This table has approximately 170,000 distinct CDR3 sequences, just under 95% appearing once.

The receptor's source is a human donor in good health. What was sequenced was CD4+ T cells from PBMCs. The J gene is TRBJ2-1, the V gene TRBV20-1; 14 nucleotides line up with TRBD2. CDR3 in DNA: TGCAGTGCTCCGGGACTAGCGGGGGCCCGCTCCTACAATGAGCAGTTCTTC. Translating it yields CSAPGLAGARSYNEQFF.